This is a list of T cell receptor beta chains from one sample in a study of blood T cell repertoires in COVID-19. Generated by immunoSEQ multiplex PCR, the TCRdb table keeps only in-frame clones and is missing some. The sample holds 150,000 to 200,000 clones; approximately 87% are singletons and the top ten take about a tenth. The sample consisted of peripheral blood. Receptor source: an older woman with COVID-19, enrolled during active disease. The conserved cysteine and the conserved F or W are not part of the CDR3 here. Each record gives: V gene, J gene, CDR3 protein.

>TRBV9|TRBJ2-1
ASSGITSVYNEQF
>TRBV5-1|TRBJ2-3
ASRDGLAGDTDTQY
>TRBV27|TRBJ1-1
ASSLREGAGAF
>TRBV7-3|TRBJ2-5
ASSLGLAGGETQY
>TRBV13|TRBJ2-1
ASSSPGLAGQSNEQF
>TRBV19|TRBJ2-1
ASSPRLVSSYNEQF
>TRBV18|TRBJ1-1
ASSPGTGGLAF
>TRBV24-1|TRBJ2-5
ATSDLRGPETQY
>TRBV5-1|TRBJ2-7
ASSSTLSGDPYEQY
>TRBV29-1|TRBJ2-7
SVEVPRTSGYEQY
>TRBV5-5|TRBJ1-4
ASSLGTGDEKLF
>TRBV11-2|TRBJ2-7
ASSLTYEQY
>TRBV29-1|TRBJ2-7
SVAPSGSYEQY
>TRBV11-3|TRBJ1-3
ASSFDRFGNTIY
>TRBV29-1|TRBJ1-1
SVGPGFGTEAF
>TRBV14|TRBJ1-6
ASSQVNSNSPLH
>TRBV13|TRBJ1-2
ASSKTGSYGYT
>TRBV7-2|TRBJ1-6
ASRQQGAVVTSYNSPLH
>TRBV24-1|TRBJ1-2
ATSDRTGWDGYT
>TRBV15|TRBJ1-2
ATSRTGRNGYT
>TRBV7-2|TRBJ1-5
ASSSSRGFGAPQH
>TRBV7-9|TRBJ1-4
ASSRGQGGEKLF
>TRBV18|TRBJ1-1
ASSSDRDSLWNTEAF
>TRBV7-9|TRBJ2-1
ASSLVAGGHNEQF
>TRBV9|TRBJ2-2
ASSGFKPGTGELF
>TRBV20-1|TRBJ2-7
SASRTSGSMTVYEQY
>TRBV5-1|TRBJ2-1
ASGQGNEQF
>TRBV28|TRBJ2-3
ASRPGLAETSTDTQY